This T cell receptor beta chain is drawn from a study of blood T cell repertoires in COVID-19. Across the whole study: Researchers got acute and convalescent COVID-19 samples from the United States, Italy and Spain. Sources were T cells, B-cell-depleted T cells, or PBMCs; the material itself was cDNA or gDNA.

In the original workflow: The authors estimated nucleated cell counts from reference gene primer amplification. Libraries were prepared by immunoSEQ multiplex PCR; TCRdb keeps only in-frame clonotypes and omits some of them. From that table come the V and J calls and clone size; the DNA was used to work out D and trimming. The repertoire holds fewer than 95,000 clones, with around 90% as singletons. Germline CDR1 ENHRY, CDR2 SYGVKD. CDR3 length: 15 residues. V dropped 5 bases and J dropped 5; count of bases not matched to a gene: 6. This receptor was obtained from a woman older than 75 with acute or convalescent COVID-19. V gene TRBV10-3 combines with J gene TRBJ1-4; 9 bases match TRBD1. Source material: peripheral blood. The CDR3 region is CAISKDDRGNEKLFF. In nucleotides, the CDR3 is TGTGCCATCAGTAAAGACGACAGGGGGAATGAAAAACTGTTTTTT.